The T cell receptor (beta chain) described here comes from a study of control samples from healthy donors and cancer patients. This clone appeared once. TCRdb's table, derived via immunoSEQ multiplex PCR, lists solely in-frame clones and lacks some. The data show around 100,000 clones, with about nine tenths seen just once and less than 3.5% held by the top ten. The CDR3 is 15 residues long. Germline lookup yields CDR1 LGHDT and CDR2 YNNKEL (reference sequence). V was shortened by 0 bases and J by 2 bases, with 10 bases between the two germline ends. This rearrangement joins TRBV3-1 (or the pseudogene TRBV3-2) to TRBJ1-1; D remains ambiguous. The sequenced sample was blood. The TCR originated in a human donor in good health. The donor label of this sample is uncertain. The CDR3 coding sequence is TGTGCCAGCAGCCAAGAATGGCTCGTTAACACTGAAGCTTTCTTT. Protein sequence: CASSQEWLVNTEAFF.